This TCR beta chain was retrieved from a study of T-cell reconstitution after alpha-beta-depleted transplantation in children. Preparation of the TCRbeta library involved a method that used unique molecular identifiers. TCRdb re-called the PCR reads with MiXCR, one entry per CDR3 protein. The sample contains hundreds of thousands of distinct CDR3 sequences, approximately 29% of which appear only once. This clonotype was seen more than once but under ten times. V shed 7 bases and J shed 1 base, with 10 bases lying between them. Germline values: CDR1 SQVTM, CDR2 ANQGSEA. The CDR3 consists of 12 residues.

This chain connects TRBV29-1 to TRBJ1-1, with D possibly TRBD1 on 5 matching bases. This sample comprised PBMCs from the stem cell graft donor, obtained from the stem cell graft. The origin of this receptor is a human donor who donated a stem cell graft to a child with aplastic anemia. CDR3 coding DNA: TGCAGCGGTGCGGGGACGAACACTGAAGCTTTCTTT. Translated, it gives CSGAGTNTEAFF.